This entry features one T cell receptor (beta chain) sequence. The data belong to a study of shared T cell receptors in the human thymus. TCRdb keeps only in-frame clones here, not all; method: immunoSEQ multiplex PCR. The sample holds about 660,000 clones, approximately 87% seen once. These records were also assigned to another study, of human thymus T cells. That study adds: The thymus tissue came from resections taken during corrective heart surgery. Related studies noted strongly shared thymic repertoires across unrelated people.

What was sequenced was thymocytes. The clonotype was recovered from a boy younger than two with a congenital heart defect.

CDR3 in DNA: TGTGCCAGCAGTTCGGACAGGGGGACACTTAACTATGGCTACACCTTC. It specifies CASSSDRGTLNYGYTF. The V call is TRBV6-5, the J call TRBJ1-2; the match to TRBD1 covers 10 bases. Germline V gene lookup returns CDR1 MNHEY and CDR2 SVGAGI. The CDR3 runs to 16 residues. J lost 1 base, V lost 4 bases, and 6 bases had no gene match.